The TCR beta chain under discussion was sequenced for a study of PD-1 blockade in classical Hodgkin lymphoma. Overall study findings and caveats: The authors excluded patients who started nivolumab under 1 year after ASCT.

Specified time point: cycle 4 day 1 (C4D1), after 6 weeks of nivolumab. Every single patient, without exception, relapsed after autologous stem cell transplantation, and brentuximab vedotin exposure varied. Best response was recorded as complete response, partial response or progressive disease. Points on this clone: Antigen unknown.

The V gene lost 5 bases and the J gene lost 1 base, with 14 bases spanning the gap. The CDR3 consists of 15 residues. Germline CDR1 is LNHDA and CDR2 is SQIVND (reference sequence). The data were produced by immunoSEQ multiplex PCR, yet TCRdb's version contains in-frame clones alone and is incomplete. The sample lists about 89,000 clones; 90% were seen once. This sequence originates from a human donor with classical Hodgkin lymphoma. Sequencing was performed on peripheral blood mononuclear cells (PBMCs), taken before the fourth cycle of nivolumab. J is TRBJ1-1 and V is TRBV19, with D tentatively TRBD1 (5 bases). The CDR3 DNA follows: TGTGCCAGTAGTTCCACAGGACTAAAGAACACTGAAGCTTTCTTT. As protein: CASSSTGLKNTEAFF.